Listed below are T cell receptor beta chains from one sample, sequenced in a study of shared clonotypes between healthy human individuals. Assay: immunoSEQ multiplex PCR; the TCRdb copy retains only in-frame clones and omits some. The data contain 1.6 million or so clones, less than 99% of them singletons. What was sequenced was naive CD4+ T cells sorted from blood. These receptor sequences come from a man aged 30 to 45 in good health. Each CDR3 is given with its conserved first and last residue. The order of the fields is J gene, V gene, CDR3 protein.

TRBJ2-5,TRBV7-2,CASSLDEETQYF
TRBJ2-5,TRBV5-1,CASSLGRAETQYF
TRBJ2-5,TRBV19,CASNGGPGLQETQYF
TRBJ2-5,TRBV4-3,CASSQVRHQETQYF
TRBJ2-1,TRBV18,CASSYRGSSYNEQFF
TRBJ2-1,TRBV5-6,CASSQDSSLRYNEQFF
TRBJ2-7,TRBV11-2,CASSLQGAGTYEQYF
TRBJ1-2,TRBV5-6,CASSPPVDYGYTF
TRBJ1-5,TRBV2,CASRAGFSNQPQHF
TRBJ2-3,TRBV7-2,CASSLVAVTYTQYF
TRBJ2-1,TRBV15,CATTPIAGYNEQFF
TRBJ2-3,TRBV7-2,CASSSAGGSPDTQYF
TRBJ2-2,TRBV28,CASSTGSGNTGELFF
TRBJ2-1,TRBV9,CASSLGLAGGDEQFF
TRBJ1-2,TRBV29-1,CSVEVPGVYGYTF
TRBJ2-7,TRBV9,CASSVEGRGSTYEQYF
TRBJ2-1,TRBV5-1,CASSTLTSGNEQFF
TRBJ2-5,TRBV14,CASSQRPGLPQETQYF
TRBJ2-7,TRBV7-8,CASSLAPGLAGVLQYF
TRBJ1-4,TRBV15,CATSRTGIGEKLFF
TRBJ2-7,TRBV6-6,CASSRLGPYEQYF
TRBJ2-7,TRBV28,CASSLRDEQYF
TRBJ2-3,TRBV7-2,CAISRGTEVFITDTQYF
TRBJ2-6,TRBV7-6,CASSLGAAGANVLTF
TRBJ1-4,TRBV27,CASSSRQSKLFF
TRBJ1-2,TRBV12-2,CASRLVRQGASNYGYTF
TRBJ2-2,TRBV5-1,CASSLERDSIPGELFF
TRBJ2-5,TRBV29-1,CSVRQYQETQYF
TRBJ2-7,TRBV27,CASGRQESSYEQYF
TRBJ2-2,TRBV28,CASRFPGTAGAGELFF
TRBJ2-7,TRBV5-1,CASSLSQSSYEQYF
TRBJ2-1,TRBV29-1,CSVLGWSSYNEQFF
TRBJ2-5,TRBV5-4,CASSPRDREETQYF
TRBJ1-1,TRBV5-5,CASSLEIDTEAFF
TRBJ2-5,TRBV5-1,CASSLAGGETQYF
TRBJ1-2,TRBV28,CASGPPYGYTF
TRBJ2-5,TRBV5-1,CASRSQGTQETQYF
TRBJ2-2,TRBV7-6,CASSLGREPGELFF
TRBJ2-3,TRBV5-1,CASSPGLAEDTQYF
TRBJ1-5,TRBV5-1,CASSLDPGGNQPQHF
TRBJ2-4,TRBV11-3,CASSLGQGGGNIQYF
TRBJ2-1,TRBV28,CASSLWGPGLAGVEQFF
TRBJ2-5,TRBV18,CASSPLAGEETQYF
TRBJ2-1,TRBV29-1,CSVDGRGASSYNEQFF
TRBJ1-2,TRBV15,CATSRDESSYGYTF
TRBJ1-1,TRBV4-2,CASSRPGQKNTEAFF
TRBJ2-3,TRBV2,CASSEAPGLAGGYTQYF
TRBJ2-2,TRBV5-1,CASSTGTENTGELFF
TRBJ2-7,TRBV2,CASSERGLSYEQYF
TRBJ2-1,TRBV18,CASSPGPLGYNEQFF
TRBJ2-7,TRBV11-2,CASSLEPSSYEQYF
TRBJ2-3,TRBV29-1,CSVEAGGQGGDTQYF
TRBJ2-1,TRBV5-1,CASAQGGARNEQFF
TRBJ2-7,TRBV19,CASSLGPDYEQYF
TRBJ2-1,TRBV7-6,CASSRGTSGVNEQFF
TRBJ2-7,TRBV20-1,CSATDRGEQYF
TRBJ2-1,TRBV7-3,CASSPSGRTYNEQFF
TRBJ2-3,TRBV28,CASSPHDTQYF
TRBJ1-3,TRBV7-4,CASSLVAGGNSGNTIYF
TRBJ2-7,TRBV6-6,CASRPSGGTYEQYF